The sequence of this TCR beta chain was determined in a study of T cell repertoires in cytomegalovirus infection (dated by TCRdb to the late 2010s). At the level of the whole study: Donor HLA type was relevant to the analysis, because carriage of CMV infection together with the matching HLA type was indicated by public TCR beta signatures. The full study reports these points: The ex vivo response was dominated by HLA-C-restricted CMV-specific TCR beta clonotypes, and the single most frequent clonotype in two of eight donors was supplied by these HLA-C-restricted clonotypes. Cumulative frequency of public TCR beta family members discriminated carriers of CMV infection plus the relevant HLA type in this cohort and an independent approximately 400-donor cohort.

This clonotype was found a few times. The antigen this receptor binds is unknown. The sample holds no much larger clone one base away, and base qualities are not on file. The instrument given in TCRdb is Illumina HiSeq 1500. TCRdb handled the public reads itself, with Q25 trimming in fastp and clone calling in MiXCR, and kept productive beta chains. Identical CDR3 protein sequences are pooled into one entry, listed with their most common genes and DNA. The sample table lists some 270,000 distinct CDR3 sequences, more than 15% of them with a count of one. The ten largest make up around 47% of the sample. At the junction V is shortened by 3 bases and J by 2 bases, with 8 bases in between. CDR1 and CDR2 were assigned from the germline V gene as ENHRY and SYGVKD. There are 13 amino acids in the CDR3, from cysteine to phenylalanine inclusive. Only the CDR3 DNA stays, 39 bases, in frame from base 1.

The chain is encoded by TRBV10-3 joined to TRBJ2-7, with the D segment identity uncertain. This clonotype was sampled from a human donor in good health (CMV status not recorded). Some clones in this sample may be carry-over from other donors' samples. What was sequenced was CD8+ T cells from PBMCs. The DNA sequence reads TGTGCCATCAGTGATGTGGTTGCCTACGAGCAGTACTTC. The encoded protein is CAISDVVAYEQYF.